This T cell receptor (beta chain) was sequenced during a study of blood T cell repertoires in COVID-19 (dated by TCRdb to between 2020 and 2021). For the study in its entirety: The collaborator samples originated in the United States, Italy and Spain and spanned the acute and convalescent phases of COVID-19. The samples were drawn from two sources: the first 160 participants of the ongoing ImmuneRACE study, and 1,000 to 1,500 subjects contributed by 6 global collaborators. The sample metadata nearly always contained a de-identified subject ID, COVID-19 status, age in years and sex. Where available, HLA class I and class II types were taken from metadata supplied by the sample provider and were not determined by assay-based typing. The dataset comprised deeply sampled blood TCRbeta repertoires from subjects exposed to, actively infected with, or recovered from COVID-19. The material from the prospective study consisted of cDNA or gDNA derived from T cells, B-cell-depleted T cells, or PBMCs. A freely available public database, intended as a resource for researchers studying the immune response to SARS-CoV-2, is where the repertoires were released. Here is what the overall study found, with its caveats: The quantity of clinical and demographic metadata differed by source and by participant and was supplied without curation.

As for this clone: This receptor's antigen is unknown. It has no much larger one-base neighbor in the sample; base qualities were not kept.

From a lookup of the germline V gene (reference sequence), CDR1 and CDR2 are LNHDA and SQIVND. V and J are truncated by 7 bases and 8 bases respectively, leaving an intervening sequence of 11 bases. Including the terminal cysteine and phenylalanine, the CDR3 comprises 11 residues. The retained sequence is limited to the CDR3, 33 bases, with the frame set at the first base. TCRbeta CDR3 regions were amplified from genomic DNA using the immunoSEQ Assay, a bias-controlled multiplex PCR. Under the source paper's analysis protocol: The number of nucleated cells in each sample was estimated from the amplification of reference gene primers within the assay. To quantify the absolute abundance of each unique TCRbeta CDR3 rearrangement, sequence reads were collapsed and filtered. For each sample, productive Simpson clonality was calculated as the square root of Simpson's diversity index across productive rearrangements. Not all clones reach the TCRdb copy of this immuneACCESS table, which keeps in-frame sequences only. Checked studies attribute under half of the gap to unresolved V genes and leave the rest unexplained. V and J calls and clone size are as listed in that table; D and trimming were resolved from the DNA. This sample lists 300,000 or so clones; roughly 91% were detected once. The biggest ten clones account for less than 3.5% of the sample.

Participants in the prospective study were aged roughly 18 to 100 years, lived in about two dozen United States geographic areas, and enrolled through a virtual design. In the prospective study, cohorts were assigned on the basis of participant-reported clinical history obtained from a screening survey and a study questionnaire. Exposed participants had been in contact with someone with a PCR-confirmed or clinician-diagnosed COVID-19 case within 2 weeks of study entry. In the prospective study, whole blood, serum and a nasopharyngeal or oropharyngeal swab were collected from each participant by mobile phlebotomists. Prospective study participants could optionally give additional blood draws and questionnaires over an approximately two-month period. Blood samples from the prospective study were shipped frozen or at room temperature prior to DNA extraction.

The clonotype comes from a woman aged 50 to 60 who had been exposed to COVID-19. The sample comprised PBMCs or T cells enriched from blood (not recorded which). The rearrangement combines TRBV19 with TRBJ1-2; too little of a D gene remains to name it. The DNA reads TGTGCCAGTATATTCGGGGTCGGCTACACCTTC. Translated, it gives CASIFGVGYTF.